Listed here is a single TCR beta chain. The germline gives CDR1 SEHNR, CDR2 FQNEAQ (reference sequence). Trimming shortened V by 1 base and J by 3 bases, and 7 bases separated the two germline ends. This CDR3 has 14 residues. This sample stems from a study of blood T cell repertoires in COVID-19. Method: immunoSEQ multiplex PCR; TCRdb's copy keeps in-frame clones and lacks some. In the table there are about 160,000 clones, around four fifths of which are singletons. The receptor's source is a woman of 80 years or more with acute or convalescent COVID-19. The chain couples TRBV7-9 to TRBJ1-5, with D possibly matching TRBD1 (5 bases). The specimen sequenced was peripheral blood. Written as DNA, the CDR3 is TGTGCCAGCAGCTTAGAAGGGGACAATCAGCCCCAGCATTTT. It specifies CASSLEGDNQPQHF. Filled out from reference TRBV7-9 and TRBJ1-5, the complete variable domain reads DTGVSQNPRHKITKRGQNVTFRCDPISEHNRLYWYRQTLGQGPEFLTYFQNEAQLEKSRLLSDRFSAERPKGSFSTLEIQRTEQGDSAMYLCASSLEGDNQPQHFGDGTRLSIL.